The entry below describes one T cell receptor (beta chain). TCRdb used MiXCR to reprocess the 5' RACE reads, holding one entry per CDR3 protein. The sample contains about 360,000 distinct CDR3 sequences, around 6.5% of which appear only once. Germline loops: CDR1 SEHNR, CDR2 FQNEAQ (reference sequence). Trimming removed 2 bases at V and 4 bases at J, with 9 bases between. CDR3 length equals 13 residues. The sample originates from a study of T cells after yellow fever vaccination. This sequence originates from a man aged 25 to 40 who received the YFV17D yellow fever vaccine. This rearrangement joins TRBV7-9 to TRBJ2-7; D call uncertain. The source material was PBMCs, sampled 5 days after the yellow fever booster vaccination. CDR3 nucleotides: TGTGCCAGCAGCTTAAACCATGAATACGAGCAGTACTTC. This translates into CASSLNHEYEQYF.